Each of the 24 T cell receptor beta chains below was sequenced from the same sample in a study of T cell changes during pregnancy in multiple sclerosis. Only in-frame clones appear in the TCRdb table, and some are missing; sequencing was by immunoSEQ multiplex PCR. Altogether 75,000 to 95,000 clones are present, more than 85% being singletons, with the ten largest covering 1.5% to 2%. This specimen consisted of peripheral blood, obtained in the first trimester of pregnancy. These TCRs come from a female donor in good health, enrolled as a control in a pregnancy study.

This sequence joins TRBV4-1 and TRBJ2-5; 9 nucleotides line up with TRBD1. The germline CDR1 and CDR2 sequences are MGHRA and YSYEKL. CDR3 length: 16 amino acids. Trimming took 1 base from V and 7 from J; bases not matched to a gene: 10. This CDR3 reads CASSQGAGQGLGTQYF. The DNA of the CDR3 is TGCGCCAGCAGCCAAGGTGCGGGACAGGGATTGGGGACCCAGTACTTC.

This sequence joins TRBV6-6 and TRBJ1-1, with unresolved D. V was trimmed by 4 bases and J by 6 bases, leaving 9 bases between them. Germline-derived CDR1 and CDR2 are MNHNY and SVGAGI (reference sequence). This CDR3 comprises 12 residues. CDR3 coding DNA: TGTGCCAGCAGTTCTACCTCGGCTGAAGCTTTCTTT. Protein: CASSSTSAEAFF.

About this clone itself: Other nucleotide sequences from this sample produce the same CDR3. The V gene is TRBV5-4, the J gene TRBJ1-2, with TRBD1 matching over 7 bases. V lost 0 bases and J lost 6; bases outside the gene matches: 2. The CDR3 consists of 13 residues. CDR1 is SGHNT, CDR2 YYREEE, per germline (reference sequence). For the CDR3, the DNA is TGTGCCAGCAGCTTGGCCGGGACAGATGGCTACACCTTC. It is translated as CASSLAGTDGYTF.

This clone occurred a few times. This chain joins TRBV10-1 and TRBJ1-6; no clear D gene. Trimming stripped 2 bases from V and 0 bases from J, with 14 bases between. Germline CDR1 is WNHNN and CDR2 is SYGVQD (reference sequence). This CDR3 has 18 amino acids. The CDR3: CASSEHGTRSSYNSPLHF. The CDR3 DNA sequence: TGCGCCAGCAGTGAGCATGGCACTAGGAGCTCCTATAATTCACCCCTCCACTTT.

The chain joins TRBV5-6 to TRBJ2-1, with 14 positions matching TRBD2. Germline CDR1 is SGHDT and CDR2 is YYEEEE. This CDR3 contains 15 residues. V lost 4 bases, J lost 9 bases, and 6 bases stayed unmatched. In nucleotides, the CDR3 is TGTGCCAGCAGCCCCGGGACTAGCGGGGGACTTGAGCAGTTCTTC. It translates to CASSPGTSGGLEQFF.

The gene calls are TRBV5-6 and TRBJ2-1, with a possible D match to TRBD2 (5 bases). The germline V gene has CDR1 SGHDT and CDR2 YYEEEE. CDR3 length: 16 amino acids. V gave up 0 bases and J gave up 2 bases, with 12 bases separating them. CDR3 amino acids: CASSLGRETPYNEQFF. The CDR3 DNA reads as TGTGCCAGCAGCTTGGGTAGGGAGACCCCCTACAATGAGCAGTTCTTC.

The CDR3 nucleotides are TGCGCCAGCAGCTTCCCAGGGCAAGAGACCCAGTACTTC. It codes for CASSFPGQETQYF. The chain combines TRBV5-1 with TRBJ2-5, with D possibly matching TRBD1 (5 bases). The CDR3 extends over 13 amino acids. The germline CDR1 and CDR2 sequences are SGHRS and YFSETQ. V was trimmed by 2 bases and J by 2 bases, leaving 7 bases between them.

The CDR3 loop is CASEEGFIYEQYF. The CDR3 DNA follows: TGTGCCAGCGAGGAGGGCTTTATTTACGAGCAGTACTTC. This chain uses TRBV6-1 with TRBJ2-7; perhaps TRBD2 as D (6 bases). With 8 bases removed from V and 4 bases from J, the gap between germline ends came to 15 bases. The CDR3 runs to 13 residues. CDR1 and CDR2 from the germline V gene are MNHNS and SASEGT.

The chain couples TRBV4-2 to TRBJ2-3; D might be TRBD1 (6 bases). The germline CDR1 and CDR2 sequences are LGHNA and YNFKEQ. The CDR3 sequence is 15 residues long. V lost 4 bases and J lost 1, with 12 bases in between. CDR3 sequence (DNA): TGTGCCAGCAGCCTCAGGGGTGGGCGCACAGATACGCAGTATTTT. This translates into CASSLRGGRTDTQYF.

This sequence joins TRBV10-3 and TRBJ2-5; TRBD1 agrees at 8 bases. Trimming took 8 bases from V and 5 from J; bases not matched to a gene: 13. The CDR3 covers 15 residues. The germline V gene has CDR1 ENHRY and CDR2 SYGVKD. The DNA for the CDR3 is TGTGCCATCGGGAAGAAGGACAGGGAAGTGGAGACCCAGTACTTC. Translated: CAIGKKDREVETQYF.

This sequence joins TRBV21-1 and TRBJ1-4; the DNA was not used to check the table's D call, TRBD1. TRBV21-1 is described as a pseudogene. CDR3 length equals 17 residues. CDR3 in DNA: TGTGCCAGCAGCACCAGACAGGGCACGCCAACTAATGAAAAACTGTTTTTT. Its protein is CASSTRQGTPTNEKLFF.

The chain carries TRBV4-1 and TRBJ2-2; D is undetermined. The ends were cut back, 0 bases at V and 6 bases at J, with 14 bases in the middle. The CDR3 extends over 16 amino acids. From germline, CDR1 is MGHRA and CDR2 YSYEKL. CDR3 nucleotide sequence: TGCGCCAGCAGCCAAGATAGGCTAGTTAAGTCCGGGGAGCTGTTTTTT. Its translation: CASSQDRLVKSGELFF.

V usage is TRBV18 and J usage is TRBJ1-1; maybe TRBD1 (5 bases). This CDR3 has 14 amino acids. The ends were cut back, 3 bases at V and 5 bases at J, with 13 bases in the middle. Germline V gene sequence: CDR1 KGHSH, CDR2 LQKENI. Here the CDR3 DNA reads TGTGCCAGCTCACCCCCCCTATCAGGGACTGAAGCTTTCTTT. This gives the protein CASSPPLSGTEAFF.

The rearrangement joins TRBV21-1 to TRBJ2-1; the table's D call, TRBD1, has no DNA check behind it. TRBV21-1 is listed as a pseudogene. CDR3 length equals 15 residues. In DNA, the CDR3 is TGTGCCAGCAGCAAAGGGGCAGGGGGCTACAATGAGCAGTTCTTC. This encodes CASSKGAGGYNEQFF.

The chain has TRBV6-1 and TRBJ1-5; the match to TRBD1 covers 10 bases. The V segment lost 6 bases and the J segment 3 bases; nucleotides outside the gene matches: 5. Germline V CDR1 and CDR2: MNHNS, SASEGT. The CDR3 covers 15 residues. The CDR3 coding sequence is TGTGCCAGCAGATGGGACAGGGGCTACAATCAGCCCCAGCATTTT. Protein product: CASRWDRGYNQPQHF.

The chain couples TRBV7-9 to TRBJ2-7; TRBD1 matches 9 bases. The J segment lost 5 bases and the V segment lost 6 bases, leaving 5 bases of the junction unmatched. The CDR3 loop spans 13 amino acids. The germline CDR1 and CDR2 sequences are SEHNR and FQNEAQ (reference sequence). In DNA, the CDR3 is TGTGCCAGCAGTCCACAGGGGGCTAACGAGCAGTACTTC. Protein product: CASSPQGANEQYF.

In DNA, the CDR3 is TGCAGCGTTATGCGACTCAGCTCCTACAATGAGCAGTTCTTC. The encoded protein is CSVMRLSSYNEQFF. The chain links TRBV29-1 to TRBJ2-1, with D hard to call. The ends were cut back, 5 bases at V and 0 bases at J, with 11 bases in the middle. The CDR3 is 14 amino acids. Germline V gene data show CDR1 as SQVTM and CDR2 as ANQGSEA.

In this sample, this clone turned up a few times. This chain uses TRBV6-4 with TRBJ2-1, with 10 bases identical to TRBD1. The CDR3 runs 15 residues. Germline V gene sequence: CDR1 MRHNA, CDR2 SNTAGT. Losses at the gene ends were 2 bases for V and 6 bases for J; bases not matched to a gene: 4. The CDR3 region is CASSDGTGESNEQFF. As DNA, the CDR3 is TGTGCCAGCAGTGACGGGACAGGGGAGAGCAATGAGCAGTTCTTC.

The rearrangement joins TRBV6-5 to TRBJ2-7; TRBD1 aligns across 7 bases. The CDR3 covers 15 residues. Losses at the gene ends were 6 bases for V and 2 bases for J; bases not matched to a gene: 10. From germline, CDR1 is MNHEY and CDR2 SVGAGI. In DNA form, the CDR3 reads TGTGCCAGCAGCCCAGACAGGGAAAGAACCTACGAGCAGTACTTC. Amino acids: CASSPDRERTYEQYF.

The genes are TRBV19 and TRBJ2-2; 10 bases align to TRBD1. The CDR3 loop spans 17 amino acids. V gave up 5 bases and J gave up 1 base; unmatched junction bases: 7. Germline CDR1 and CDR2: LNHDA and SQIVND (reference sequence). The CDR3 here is CASSPRDRGLNTGELFF. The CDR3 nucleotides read TGTGCCAGTAGTCCCCGGGACAGGGGACTGAACACCGGGGAGCTGTTTTTT.

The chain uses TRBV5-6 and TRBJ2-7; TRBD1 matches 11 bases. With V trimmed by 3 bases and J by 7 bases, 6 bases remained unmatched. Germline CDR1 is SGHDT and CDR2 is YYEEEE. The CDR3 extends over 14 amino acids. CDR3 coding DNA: TGTGCCAGCAGCTCCCCGGGACAGGGGGGGGAGCAGTACTTC. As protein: CASSSPGQGGEQYF.

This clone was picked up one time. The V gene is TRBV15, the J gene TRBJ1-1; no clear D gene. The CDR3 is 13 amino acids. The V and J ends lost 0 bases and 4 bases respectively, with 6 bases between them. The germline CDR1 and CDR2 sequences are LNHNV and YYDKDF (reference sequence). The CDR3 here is CATSREQVTEAFF. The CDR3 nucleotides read TGTGCCACCAGCAGAGAGCAGGTCACTGAAGCTTTCTTT.

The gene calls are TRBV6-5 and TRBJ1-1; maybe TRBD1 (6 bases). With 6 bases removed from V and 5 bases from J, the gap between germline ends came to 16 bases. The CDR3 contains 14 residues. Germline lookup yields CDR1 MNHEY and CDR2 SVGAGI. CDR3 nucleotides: TGTGCCAGCAGCCTTAACAGGGTTGCGACTGAAGCTTTCTTT. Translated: CASSLNRVATEAFF.

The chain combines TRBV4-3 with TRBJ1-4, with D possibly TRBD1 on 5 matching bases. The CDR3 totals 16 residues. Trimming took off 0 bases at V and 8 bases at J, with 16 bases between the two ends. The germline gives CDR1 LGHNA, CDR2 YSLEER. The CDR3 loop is CASSQETHPKGEKLFF. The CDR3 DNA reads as TGCGCCAGCAGCCAAGAAACTCATCCCAAGGGGGAAAAACTGTTTTTT.